The 2 T cell receptor beta chains presented below share a single source sample, sequenced in a study of post-analysis software for immune sequencing data (dated by TCRdb to the mid-2010s). What the research found in general, with its limitations: Patients showed significantly higher frequencies than controls for 4 or 5 TRBV segments, among them TRBV5-6, TRBV5-1 and TRBV20-1.

Their antigens remain unidentified. Library prep was done by PCR. The run used an Illumina HiSeq 2500. To reduce PCR and sequencing biases, unique molecular identifiers were incorporated into the TCR beta cDNA libraries. TCRdb's own reprocessing of the public reads used fastp at Q25 and MiXCR and kept productive beta chains. Every entry covers one CDR3 protein and lists the most common genes and DNA from its rows. This sample has 650,000 to 850,000 distinct CDR3 sequences in its table, and approximately 53% of those were observed once. In total, the top ten clones hold 4% to 5.5% of the sample. The sequenced material came from blood. The receptors here all came from a girl aged 10 to 17 with multiple sclerosis.

This clonotype was seen a few times. The J gene is TRBJ2-7, the V gene TRBV4-1; D not resolved. Germline CDR1 reads MGHRA; CDR2 reads YSYEKL. V lost 0 bases and J 2 bases, leaving 14 bases between the germline ends. The CDR3 runs to 16 residues. CDR3 nucleotide sequence: TGCGCCAGCAGCCAAGATCGGAAAGGGTCGCCCTACGAGCAGTACTTC. It yields the protein CASSQDRKGSPYEQYF.

The rearrangement joins TRBV9 to TRBJ1-2; a weak D match, TRBD1 (5 bases). Trimming shortened V by 4 bases and J by 4 bases, and 14 bases separated the two germline ends. In germline, CDR1 is SGDLS, CDR2 YYNGEE. CDR3 length: 14 amino acids. The CDR3 DNA follows: TGTGCCAGCAGCCCCCTCGGGACCTTCTATGGCTACACCTTC. Translating it yields CASSPLGTFYGYTF.